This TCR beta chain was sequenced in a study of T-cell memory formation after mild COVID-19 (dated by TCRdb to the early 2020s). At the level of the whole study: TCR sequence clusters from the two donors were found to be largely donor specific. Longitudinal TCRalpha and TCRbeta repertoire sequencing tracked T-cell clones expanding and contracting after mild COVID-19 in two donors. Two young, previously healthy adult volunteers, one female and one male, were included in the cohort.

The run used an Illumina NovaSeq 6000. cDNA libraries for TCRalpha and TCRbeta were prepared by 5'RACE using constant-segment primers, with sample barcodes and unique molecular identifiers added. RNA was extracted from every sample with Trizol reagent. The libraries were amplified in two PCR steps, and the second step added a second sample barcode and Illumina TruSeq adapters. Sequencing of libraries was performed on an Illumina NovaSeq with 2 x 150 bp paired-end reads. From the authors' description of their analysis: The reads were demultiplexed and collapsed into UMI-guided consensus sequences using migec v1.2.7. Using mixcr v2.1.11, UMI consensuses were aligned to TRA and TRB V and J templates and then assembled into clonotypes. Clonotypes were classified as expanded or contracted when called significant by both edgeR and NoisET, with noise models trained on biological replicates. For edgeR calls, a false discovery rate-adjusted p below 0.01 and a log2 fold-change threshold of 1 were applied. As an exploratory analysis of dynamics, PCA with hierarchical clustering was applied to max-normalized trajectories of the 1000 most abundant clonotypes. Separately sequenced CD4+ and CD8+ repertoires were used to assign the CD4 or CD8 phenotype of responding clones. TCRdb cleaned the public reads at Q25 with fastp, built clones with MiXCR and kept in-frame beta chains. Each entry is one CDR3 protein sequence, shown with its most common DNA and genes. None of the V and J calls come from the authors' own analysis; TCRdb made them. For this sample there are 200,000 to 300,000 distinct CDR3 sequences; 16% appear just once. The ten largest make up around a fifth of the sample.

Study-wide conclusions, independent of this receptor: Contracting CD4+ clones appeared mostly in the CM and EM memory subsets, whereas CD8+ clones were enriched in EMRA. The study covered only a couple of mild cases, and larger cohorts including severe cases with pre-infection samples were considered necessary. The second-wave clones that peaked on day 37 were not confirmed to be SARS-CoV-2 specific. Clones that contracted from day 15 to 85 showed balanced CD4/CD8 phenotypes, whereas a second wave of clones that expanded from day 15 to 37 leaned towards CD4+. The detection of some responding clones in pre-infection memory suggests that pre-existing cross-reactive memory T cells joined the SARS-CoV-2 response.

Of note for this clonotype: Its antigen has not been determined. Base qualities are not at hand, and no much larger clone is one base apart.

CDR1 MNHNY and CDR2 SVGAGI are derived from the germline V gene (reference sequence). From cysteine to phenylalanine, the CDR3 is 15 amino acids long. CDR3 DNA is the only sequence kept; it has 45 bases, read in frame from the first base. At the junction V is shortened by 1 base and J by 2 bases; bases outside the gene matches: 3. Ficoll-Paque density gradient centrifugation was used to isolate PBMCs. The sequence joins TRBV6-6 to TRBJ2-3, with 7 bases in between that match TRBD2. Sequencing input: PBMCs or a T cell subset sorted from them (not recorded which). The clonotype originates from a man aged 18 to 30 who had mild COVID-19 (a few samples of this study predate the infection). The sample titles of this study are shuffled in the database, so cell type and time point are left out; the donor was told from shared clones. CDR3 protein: CASSYWRGTTDTQYF. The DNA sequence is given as TGTGCCAGCAGTTACTGGCGGGGGACCACAGATACGCAGTATTTT.